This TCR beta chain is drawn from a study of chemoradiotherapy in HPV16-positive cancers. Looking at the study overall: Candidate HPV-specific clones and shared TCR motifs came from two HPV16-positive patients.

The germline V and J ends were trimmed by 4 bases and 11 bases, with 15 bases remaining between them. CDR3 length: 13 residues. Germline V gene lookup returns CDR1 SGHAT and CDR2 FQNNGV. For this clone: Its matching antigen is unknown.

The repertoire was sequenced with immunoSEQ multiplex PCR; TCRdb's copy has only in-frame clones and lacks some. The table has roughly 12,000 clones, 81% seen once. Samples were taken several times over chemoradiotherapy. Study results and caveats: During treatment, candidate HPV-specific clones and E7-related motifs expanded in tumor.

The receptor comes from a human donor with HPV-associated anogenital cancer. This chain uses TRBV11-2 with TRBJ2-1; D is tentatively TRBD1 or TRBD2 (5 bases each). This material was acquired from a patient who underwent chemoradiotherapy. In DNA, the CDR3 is TGTGCCAGCAGCTCGCTCCGATCGGGACAGCAGTTCTTC. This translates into CASSSLRSGQQFF.